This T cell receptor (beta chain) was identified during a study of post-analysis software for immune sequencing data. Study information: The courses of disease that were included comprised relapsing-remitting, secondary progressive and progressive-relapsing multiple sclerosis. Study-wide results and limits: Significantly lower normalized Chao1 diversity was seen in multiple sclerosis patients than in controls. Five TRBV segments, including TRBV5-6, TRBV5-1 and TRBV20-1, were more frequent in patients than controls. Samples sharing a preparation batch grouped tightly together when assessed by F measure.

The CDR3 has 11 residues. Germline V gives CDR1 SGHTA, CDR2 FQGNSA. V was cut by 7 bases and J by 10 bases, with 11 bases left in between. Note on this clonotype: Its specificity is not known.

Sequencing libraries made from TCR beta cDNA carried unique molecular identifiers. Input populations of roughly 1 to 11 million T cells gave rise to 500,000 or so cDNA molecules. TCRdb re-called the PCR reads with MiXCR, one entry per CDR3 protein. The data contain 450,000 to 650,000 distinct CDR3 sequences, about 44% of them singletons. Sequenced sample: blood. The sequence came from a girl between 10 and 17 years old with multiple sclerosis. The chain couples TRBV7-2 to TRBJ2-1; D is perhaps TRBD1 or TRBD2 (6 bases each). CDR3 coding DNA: TGTGCCAGCACGGGGGCGCGGGAGCAGTTCTTC. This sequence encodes CASTGAREQFF.